Each of the 28 T cell receptor beta chains below was sequenced from the same sample in a study of blood T cell repertoires in COVID-19. Some clones are missing from TCRdb's copy, which holds only in-frame ones; the method was immunoSEQ multiplex PCR. This table has tens of thousands of clones, over 75% appearing once. The specimen sequenced was peripheral blood. These receptors were obtained from a woman aged 80 or over with acute or convalescent COVID-19.

V gene TRBV5-1 combines with J gene TRBJ2-3, with TRBD1 identical over 9 bases. After removal of 1 base from V and 3 bases from J, the junction contained 6 bases not matched to a gene. From germline, CDR1 is SGHRS and CDR2 YFSETQ. CDR3 length: 16 amino acids. The CDR3 sequence is CASSLRTGEVTDTQYF. CDR3 in DNA: TGCGCCAGCAGCTTGAGGACAGGGGAAGTTACAGATACGCAGTATTTT.

This chain uses TRBV19 with TRBJ1-5; 9 positions match TRBD1. Losses at the gene ends were 4 bases for V and 6 bases for J; bases not matched to a gene: 10. Germline loops: CDR1 LNHDA, CDR2 SQIVND (reference sequence). The CDR3 is made up of 16 amino acids. The CDR3 DNA reads as TGTGCCAGTAGTACGGACAGGGGCCAAACCTCTCAGCCCCAGCATTTT. Protein sequence: CASSTDRGQTSQPQHF.

The J gene is TRBJ2-5, the V gene TRBV5-1, with 9 bases matching TRBD2. CDR1 SGHRS and CDR2 YFSETQ come from the germline V gene. The CDR3 spans 14 residues. J gave up 6 bases and V 4 bases, and 7 bases lay outside the gene matches. CDR3 nucleotide sequence: TGCGCCAGCAGCCAGGGACTAGCAAAAAAGACCCAGTACTTC. Its protein product is CASSQGLAKKTQYF. The full variable domain, in which reference TRBV5-1 and TRBJ2-5 provide the parts outside the CDR3, is KAGVTQTPRYLIKTRGQQVTLSCSPISGHRSVSWYQQTPGQGLQFLFEYFSETQRNKGNFPGRFSGRQFSNSRSEMNVSTLELGDSALYLCASSQGLAKKTQYFGPGTRLLVL.

The chain carries TRBV9 and TRBJ2-3; TRBD2 matches 8 bases. The CDR3 extends over 15 amino acids. Per germline, CDR1 SGDLS and CDR2 YYNGEE. J was trimmed by 6 bases and V by 0 bases; bases with no gene match: 6. The CDR3 here is CASSVATSGWDTQYF. The DNA of the CDR3 is TGTGCCAGCAGCGTAGCCACTAGCGGATGGGATACGCAGTATTTT.

The chain joins TRBV18 to TRBJ2-1; 7 bases match TRBD1. The CDR3 consists of 17 residues. The germline V gene encodes CDR1 KGHSH and CDR2 LQKENI. V trimming: 4 bases; J trimming: 4 bases; junction bases outside the gene matches: 13. CDR3 nucleotide sequence: TGTGCCAGCTCACGTGTATTGTCGGGACAGTCGTACAATGAGCAGTTCTTC. Protein sequence: CASSRVLSGQSYNEQFF.

The chain carries TRBV6-2 or TRBV6-3 and TRBJ2-5, with a weak D call TRBD2 (5 bases). The CDR3 is 16 residues long. Germline V gives CDR1 MNHEY, CDR2 SVGEGT. The V gene lost 0 bases and the J gene lost 5 bases, with 16 bases spanning the gap. CDR3 sequence reads: CASSYSSAGVGETQYF. CDR3 DNA: TGTGCCAGCAGTTACTCGAGCGCGGGCGTCGGGGAGACCCAGTACTTC.

This clone was counted a single time. The chain employs TRBV6-5 and TRBJ1-2, with D perhaps TRBD1 (6 bases). V lost 6 bases and J lost 1, with 12 bases in between. CDR3 length equals 14 residues. Germline CDR1 reads MNHEY; CDR2 reads SVGAGI. This CDR3 is CASSLRTDNYGYTF. In DNA form, the CDR3 reads TGTGCCAGCAGCCTCAGGACAGATAACTATGGCTACACCTTC.

The gene calls are TRBV27 and TRBJ1-2; the D gene is possibly TRBD1 (5 bases). The CDR3 is 17 residues long. Per the germline V gene, CDR1 is MNHEY and CDR2 is SMNVEV (reference sequence). V lost 6 bases to trimming and J lost 3 bases, with 23 bases between them. Here the CDR3 DNA reads TGTGCCAGCAGCCGCCAGGTCGGTGGGGCGGCGGACTATGGCTACACCTTC. Translation gives CASSRQVGGAADYGYTF.

The rearrangement uses TRBV10-1 and TRBJ2-7; TRBD1 agrees at 9 bases. The V gene end was trimmed by 6 bases and the J gene end by 0 bases; junction bases not matched to a gene: 3. This CDR3 comprises 14 residues. CDR1 and CDR2 from the germline V gene are WNHNN and SYGVQD (reference sequence). CDR3 DNA sequence: TGCGCCAGCAGGGACAGGGGCCCCTCCTACGAGCAGTACTTC. Its protein is CASRDRGPSYEQYF.

This chain joins TRBV18 and TRBJ2-1; TRBD1 might be the D (5 bases). The CDR3 has 19 amino acids. The V end lost 1 base, the J end lost 6 bases, and 25 bases lay between the germline ends. Germline CDR1 is KGHSH and CDR2 is LQKENI. CDR3 protein: CASSPRITGPLTIGNEQFF. CDR3 sequence (DNA): TGTGCCAGCTCACCACGAATCACAGGCCCCCTTACAATCGGCAATGAGCAGTTCTTC.

V is TRBV7-9 and J is TRBJ2-6; 10 positions agree with TRBD1. Germline CDR1 SEHNR, CDR2 FQNEAQ (reference sequence). Trimming removed 5 bases from V and 3 bases from J; junction bases left unmatched: 7. The CDR3 length is 17 residues. The DNA for the CDR3 is TGTGCCAGCAGCCGAGGACAGGGGGGCGGTGGGGCCAACGTCCTGACTTTC. It encodes CASSRGQGGGGANVLTF.

This clone was counted once. The chain has TRBV13 and TRBJ2-1, with D maybe TRBD1 (6 bases). The CDR3 spans 12 residues. Trimming took off 8 bases at V and 5 bases at J, with 10 bases between the two ends. Germline V gene sequence: CDR1 PRHDT, CDR2 FYEKMQ (reference sequence). CDR3 amino acids: CASLRGNNEQFF. For the CDR3, the DNA is TGTGCCAGCCTTAGGGGGAACAATGAGCAGTTCTTC.

The chain uses TRBV28 and TRBJ2-3; D is unclear. V gave up 2 bases and J gave up 2 bases, with 8 bases separating them. The CDR3 runs 14 residues. From germline, CDR1 is MDHEN and CDR2 SYDVKM. CDR3 DNA sequence: TGTGCCAGCAGTTTACCCGACATCACAGATACGCAGTATTTT. As protein: CASSLPDITDTQYF.

This sequence joins TRBV5-3 and TRBJ2-7, with TRBD1 identical over 8 bases. TRBV5-3 falls under the ORF class, with uncertain function. After removal of 0 bases from V and 5 bases from J, the junction contained 4 bases not matched to a gene. The CDR3 extends over 14 amino acids. CDR3 sequence (DNA): TGTGCCAGAAGCTTGGAACAGGGGGAAGACGAGCAGTACTTC. This gives the protein CARSLEQGEDEQYF.

V usage is TRBV6-5 and J usage is TRBJ2-5; 11 bases line up with TRBD1. CDR1 is MNHEY and CDR2 is SVGAGI in the germline V gene. V was clipped by 8 bases and J by 5 bases; unmatched bases: 4. CDR3 length equals 13 residues. CDR3 amino acids: CASGQGAGETQYF. The CDR3 bases are TGTGCCAGCGGACAGGGGGCAGGGGAGACCCAGTACTTC.

This clone came up a few times. V gene TRBV5-1 combines with J gene TRBJ1-5; TRBD1 matches 10 bases. This CDR3 region has 19 residues. From germline, CDR1 is SGHRS and CDR2 YFSETQ. After removal of 4 bases from V and 2 bases from J, the junction contained 15 bases not matched to a gene. CDR3 in DNA: TGCGCCAGCAGCCAGGGGACAGGGGCTTTTATTTGGGGCAATCAGCCCCAGCATTTT. Translated, it gives CASSQGTGAFIWGNQPQHF.

There are a few counts of this clone. The chain carries TRBV30 and TRBJ2-3; tentative D call: TRBD1 (6 bases). V was trimmed by 6 bases and J by 0 bases, leaving 13 bases between them. CDR1 is GTSNPN and CDR2 is SVGIG in the germline V gene (reference sequence). This CDR3 has 14 amino acids. The CDR3, as DNA: TGTGCCTGCGCCGGGACACCCAGCACAGATACGCAGTATTTT. Translating it yields CACAGTPSTDTQYF.

The chain links TRBV19 to TRBJ1-1, with 10 bases aligning to TRBD1. Germline V gene lookup returns CDR1 LNHDA and CDR2 SQIVND (reference sequence). Trimming took 7 bases from V and 9 from J; bases not matched to a gene: 8. The CDR3 is 13 amino acids. The CDR3 DNA reads TGTGCCAGTAATAATCGACAGGGGGCAAAAGCTTTCTTT. Translation: CASNNRQGAKAFF.

The chain recombines TRBV5-1 with TRBJ1-1; TRBD1 agrees at 8 bases. V was pared by 3 bases and J by 1 base, with 2 bases of the junction left unmatched. The CDR3 consists of 14 residues. Germline CDR1 and CDR2: SGHRS and YFSETQ. CDR3 region: CASSYGQGNTEAFF. CDR3 in DNA: TGCGCCAGCAGCTATGGACAGGGGAACACTGAAGCTTTCTTT. Full variable domain (rest looked up from reference TRBV5-1 and TRBJ1-1): KAGVTQTPRYLIKTRGQQVTLSCSPISGHRSVSWYQQTPGQGLQFLFEYFSETQRNKGNFPGRFSGRQFSNSRSEMNVSTLELGDSALYLCASSYGQGNTEAFFGQGTRLTVV.

This chain links TRBV6-4 with TRBJ1-1; D remains ambiguous. The germline CDR1 and CDR2 sequences are MRHNA and SNTAGT. Trimming took off 4 bases at V and 0 bases at J, with 6 bases between the two ends. This CDR3 is built from 13 residues. CDR3: CASSANMNTEAFF. DNA of the CDR3: TGTGCCAGCAGTGCGAACATGAACACTGAAGCTTTCTTT.

V usage is TRBV27 and J usage is TRBJ1-2; 8 bases align to TRBD1. Germline CDR1 and CDR2: MNHEY and SMNVEV (reference sequence). CDR3 length: 16 residues. V dropped 2 bases and J dropped 8; count of bases not matched to a gene: 13. The CDR3 DNA sequence: TGTGCCAGCAGTTTAGAGTCCCAGGGGGCTTTTGGCGGCTACACCTTC. As protein: CASSLESQGAFGGYTF.

This sequence joins TRBV5-6 and TRBJ1-1; D unresolved. CDR1 is SGHDT and CDR2 is YYEEEE in the germline V gene. The V and J ends lost 0 bases and 5 bases respectively, with 14 bases between them. The CDR3 totals 15 residues. The CDR3 DNA sequence: TGTGCCAGCAGCTTGGCGTCCTTGGAGGCGACTGAAGCTTTCTTT. This encodes CASSLASLEATEAFF.

This chain connects TRBV7-2 to TRBJ1-6, with a weak D call TRBD1 (6 bases). Germline CDR1 reads SGHTA; CDR2 reads FQGNSA. V lost 5 bases to trimming and J lost 7 bases, with 12 bases between them. This CDR3 spans 14 amino acids. Written as DNA, the CDR3 is TGTGCCAGCAGCGTACAGGGAAGGAATTCACCCCTCCACTTT. Translated: CASSVQGRNSPLHF. Full variable domain (outside the CDR3, taken from reference TRBV7-2 and TRBJ1-6): GAGVSQSPSNKVTEKGKDVELRCDPISGHTALYWYRQSLGQGLEFLIYFQGNSAPDKSGLPSDRFSAERTGGSVSTLTIQRTQQEDSAVYLCASSVQGRNSPLHFGNGTRLTVT.

The rearrangement links TRBV10-3 to TRBJ2-7; D is unresolved. The ends were cut back, 3 bases at V and 3 bases at J, with 3 bases in the middle. This CDR3 spans 11 amino acids. The V gene's germline CDR1 is ENHRY and CDR2 SYGVKD. CDR3 region: CAISDLYEQYF. Here the CDR3 DNA reads TGTGCCATCAGTGATCTCTACGAGCAGTACTTC.

CDR3 DNA: TGTGCCAGCAGCCAGGGGCCCCCGGGACAGGGCCTCTCAAACAATCAGCCCCAGCATTTT. The encoded protein is CASSQGPPGQGLSNNQPQHF. V is TRBV3-1 (or the pseudogene TRBV3-2) and J is TRBJ1-5; TRBD1 matches 9 bases. This CDR3 has 20 amino acids. Germline loops: CDR1 LGHDT, CDR2 YNNKEL (reference sequence). V dropped 3 bases and J dropped 3; count of bases not matched to a gene: 18.

The genes are TRBV6-2 or TRBV6-3 and TRBJ2-3, with 7 bases that match TRBD2. V lost 4 bases and J lost 0; bases outside the gene matches: 1. CDR3 length: 14 residues. In germline, CDR1 is MNHEY, CDR2 SVGEGT. This CDR3 is CASSSGGSTDTQYF. The CDR3 DNA reads as TGTGCCAGCAGTTCCGGGGGGAGCACAGATACGCAGTATTTT.

This clone was seen more than once but under ten times. The CDR3: CASSPPPSGGWSTGELFF. The CDR3 region has the DNA TGTGCCAGCTCACCACCCCCTAGCGGGGGCTGGAGCACCGGGGAGCTGTTTTTT. The chain carries TRBV18 and TRBJ2-2, with 10 bases that match TRBD2. The CDR3 loop spans 18 amino acids. Germline V gives CDR1 KGHSH, CDR2 LQKENI. V trimming: 0 bases; J trimming: 4 bases; junction bases outside the gene matches: 8.

This chain connects TRBV19 to TRBJ1-2, with 7 bases aligning to TRBD1. This CDR3 comprises 15 residues. V lost 9 bases to trimming and J lost 2 bases; unmatched junction nucleotides: 12. In germline, CDR1 is LNHDA, CDR2 SQIVND (reference sequence). The CDR3 loop reads CASQSYRGGNYGYTF. The CDR3 DNA reads as TGTGCCAGCCAGAGCTACAGGGGTGGAAACTATGGCTACACCTTC.